The 20 T cell receptor beta chains reported below all come from one sample, sequenced in a study of blood T cell repertoires in COVID-19. Produced via immunoSEQ multiplex PCR; TCRdb's table is partial and in-frame only. Of approximately 92,000 clones in the sample, about 85% are singletons; the top ten hold under 3.5%. The sample was peripheral blood. Receptors originate from a man aged 45-60 years with acute or convalescent COVID-19.

This clone appeared a single time. The gene calls are TRBV7-3 and TRBJ2-5; 13 nucleotides align to TRBD2. The CDR3 extends over 19 amino acids. Germline CDR1 and CDR2: SGHTA and FQGTGA. The V gene end was trimmed by 5 bases and the J gene end by 1 base; junction bases not matched to a gene: 13. The CDR3 is CASSPGRETSGRAQETQYF. The CDR3, as DNA: TGTGCCAGCAGCCCCGGACGAGAAACTAGCGGGAGGGCCCAAGAGACCCAGTACTTC. The entire variable domain, with the rest obtained from reference TRBV7-3 and TRBJ2-5, is as follows: GAGVSQTPSNKVTEKGKYVELRCDPISGHTALYWYRQSLGQGPEFLIYFQGTGAADDSGLPNDRFFAVRPEGSVSTLKIQRTERGDSAVYLCASSPGRETSGRAQETQYFGPGTRLLVL.

V and J are TRBV2 and TRBJ2-2; tentative D call: TRBD2 (6 bases). V lost 2 bases and J 5 bases, leaving 9 bases between the germline ends. The CDR3 is 14 amino acids. Germline CDR1 reads SNHLY; CDR2 reads FYNNEI. CDR3 amino acids: CASSESGTTGELFF. The CDR3 DNA is TGTGCCAGCAGTGAATCAGGGACTACCGGGGAGCTGTTTTTT.

This CDR3 is CASSEEAGGLEQYF. The DNA of the CDR3 is TGTGCCAGCAGTGAAGAGGCGGGAGGTCTCGAGCAGTACTTC. The chain combines TRBV2 with TRBJ2-7; 8 bases align to TRBD2. The germline V gene has CDR1 SNHLY and CDR2 FYNNEI. V dropped 1 base and J dropped 6; count of bases not matched to a gene: 5. The length of the CDR3 is 14 residues.

V gene TRBV7-9 combines with J gene TRBJ2-1; TRBD1 aligns across 7 bases. CDR1 and CDR2 from the germline V gene are SEHNR and FQNEAQ (reference sequence). This CDR3 has 14 residues. The J segment lost 9 bases and the V segment lost 5 bases, leaving 10 bases of the junction unmatched. The CDR3 sequence: CASSLRQGSSEQFF. CDR3 DNA: TGTGCCAGCAGCCTACGACAGGGTTCAAGTGAGCAGTTCTTC.

The chain employs TRBV5-1 and TRBJ1-2; D gene unclear. The V gene's germline CDR1 is SGHRS and CDR2 YFSETQ. V shed 4 bases and J shed 2 bases, with 12 bases lying between them. This CDR3 contains 14 residues. The CDR3 DNA reads as TGCGCCAGCAGCCCAGGCGCCGCAAACTATGGCTACACCTTC. Its protein is CASSPGAANYGYTF.

This clone was counted a few times. The gene calls are TRBV19 and TRBJ1-4; D remains unclear. The germline CDR1 and CDR2 sequences are LNHDA and SQIVND (reference sequence). V dropped 6 bases and J dropped 2 bases, with 13 bases sitting between them. The CDR3 loop spans 15 amino acids. DNA of the CDR3: TGTGCCAGTAGACCGCAGTCCCAGACTAATGAAAAACTGTTTTTT. It is translated as CASRPQSQTNEKLFF. Supplemented by reference TRBV19 and TRBJ1-4, the full variable domain reads DGGITQSPKYLFRKEGQNVTLSCEQNLNHDAMYWYRQDPGQGLRLIYYSQIVNDFQKGDIAEGYSVSREKKESFPLTVTSAQKNPTAFYLCASRPQSQTNEKLFFGSGTQLSVL.

The table lists this clone with a count of one. The gene calls are TRBV7-9 and TRBJ2-7; 10 nucleotides align to TRBD2. The germline V gene has CDR1 SEHNR and CDR2 FQNEAQ (reference sequence). The CDR3 sequence is 15 residues long. V gave up 4 bases and J gave up 7 bases; unmatched junction bases: 10. CDR3: CASSSRVAGGGEQYF. Written as DNA, the CDR3 is TGTGCCAGCAGCTCCCGGGTAGCGGGGGGTGGGGAGCAGTACTTC.

J is TRBJ2-1 and V is TRBV12-5; D might be TRBD2 (5 bases). CDR1 is LGHNT, CDR2 FRNRAP, per germline. CDR3 length: 12 residues. The V end lost 2 bases, the J end lost 8 bases, and 7 bases lay between the germline ends. The CDR3 region has the DNA TGTGCTAGTGGTTTGTGGGGAGATGAGCAGTTCTTC. Encoded protein: CASGLWGDEQFF.

The genes are TRBV29-1 and TRBJ1-1; D is unclear. Trimming took 1 base from V and 2 from J, leaving 8 bases between them. This CDR3 comprises 13 residues. Germline V CDR1 and CDR2: SQVTM, ANQGSEA. Here the CDR3 DNA reads TGCAGCGTTGAAGTATCAGTAAACACTGAAGCTTTCTTT. Residues: CSVEVSVNTEAFF.

The chain links TRBV6-4 to TRBJ2-1; TRBD1 matches 7 bases. This CDR3 is 14 amino acids long. Per germline, CDR1 MRHNA and CDR2 SNTAGT. Trimming removed 4 bases from V and 5 bases from J; junction bases left unmatched: 5. The CDR3 bases are TGTGCCAGCAGTGGGGGACAGCTTAACAATGAGCAGTTCTTC. Protein product: CASSGGQLNNEQFF.

This clone has just a few counts. This chain joins TRBV20-1 and TRBJ1-2; D remains ambiguous. The CDR3 contains 14 residues. The germline V gene encodes CDR1 DFQATT and CDR2 SNEGSKA (reference sequence). V was clipped by 3 bases and J by 6 bases, with 17 bases between them. The CDR3 region has the DNA TGCAGTGCTAGTTGGGCAGAACACACCAATGGCTACACCTTC. Translation: CSASWAEHTNGYTF.

This chain uses TRBV28 with TRBJ2-2; the D is unclear. The CDR3 contains 14 residues. In germline, CDR1 is MDHEN, CDR2 SYDVKM. Trimming pared 1 base from V and 3 bases from J, leaving 6 bases between. The CDR3 nucleotides are TGTGCCAGCAGTTTATCTGGCTACACCGGGGAGCTGTTTTTT. Protein product: CASSLSGYTGELFF. Looking up the rest from reference TRBV28 and TRBJ2-2 gives the full variable domain: DVKVTQSSRYLVKRTGEKVFLECVQDMDHENMFWYRQDPGLGLRLIYFSYDVKMKEKGDIPEGYSVSREKKERFSLILESASTNQTSMYLCASSLSGYTGELFFGEGSRLTVL.

V is TRBV5-1 and J is TRBJ2-7, with TRBD1 matching over 10 bases. This CDR3 comprises 14 residues. J gave up 2 bases and V 4 bases, and 3 bases lay outside the gene matches. Germline V gene sequence: CDR1 SGHRS, CDR2 YFSETQ. CDR3: CASSDDRGPYEQYF. In nucleotides, the CDR3 is TGCGCCAGCAGCGACGACAGGGGGCCCTACGAGCAGTACTTC.

The table lists this clone with a few counts. J is TRBJ1-4 and V is TRBV9, with D unclear. Trimming pared 0 bases from V and 2 bases from J, leaving 5 bases between. Germline V gene data show CDR1 as SGDLS and CDR2 as YYNGEE. CDR3 size: 14 residues. The CDR3 spells CASSVATTNEKLFF. As DNA, the CDR3 is TGTGCCAGCAGCGTAGCTACGACTAATGAAAAACTGTTTTTT.

The V and J genes are TRBV4-3 and TRBJ2-1, with D possibly matching TRBD2 (6 bases). CDR3 length equals 15 residues. Per the germline V gene, CDR1 is LGHNA and CDR2 is YSLEER. The V and J ends lost 0 bases and 7 bases respectively, with 13 bases between them. DNA for the CDR3: TGCGCCAGCAGCCAAGATGGCCTAGCGTTGAATGAGCAGTTCTTC. Amino acid sequence: CASSQDGLALNEQFF.

The chain employs TRBV19 and TRBJ1-2, with 9 bases identical to TRBD1. Germline CDR1 LNHDA, CDR2 SQIVND (reference sequence). Trimming took 3 bases from V and 6 from J; bases not matched to a gene: 5. This CDR3 has 14 amino acids. CDR3 loop: CASSMGTGGHGYTF. The CDR3 DNA reads TGTGCCAGTAGTATGGGAACAGGGGGCCATGGCTACACCTTC.

Points on this clone: Other DNA sequences within the sample encode an identical CDR3. The chain carries TRBV9 and TRBJ1-1, with a weak D call TRBD1 (5 bases). V lost 0 bases and J 4 bases, leaving 10 bases between the germline ends. CDR3 size: 14 residues. Germline assignment: CDR1 SGDLS and CDR2 YYNGEE. The CDR3 nucleotides read TGTGCCAGCAGCGTAGGGGGGGATGGCACTGAAGCTTTCTTT. Its protein is CASSVGGDGTEAFF.

The gene calls are TRBV5-6 and TRBJ1-2; D uncertain. Germline-derived CDR1 and CDR2 are SGHDT and YYEEEE. Trimming removed 4 bases from V and 4 bases from J, with 8 bases in between. The CDR3 has 12 residues. CDR3 region: CASSGLSYGYTF. The CDR3 bases are TGTGCCAGCAGCGGACTGAGCTATGGCTACACCTTC.

The chain combines TRBV27 with TRBJ2-7; 8 bases match TRBD2. The CDR3 has 15 amino acids. Germline V lookup: CDR1 MNHEY, CDR2 SMNVEV (reference sequence). J gave up 5 bases and V 5 bases, and 11 bases lay outside the gene matches. The CDR3 DNA is TGTGCCAGCAGTCCCCTCTTGACTAGCGAACACGAGCAGTACTTC. Its translation: CASSPLLTSEHEQYF.

The genes are TRBV19 and TRBJ2-3; no clear D gene. This CDR3 comprises 14 residues. Between the trimmed V and J ends, which lost 1 base and 0 bases, there was a span of 5 bases. Germline V lookup: CDR1 LNHDA, CDR2 SQIVND (reference sequence). The CDR3 DNA reads as TGTGCCAGTAGTATAGCGGTCAGCACAGATACGCAGTATTTT. Its protein is CASSIAVSTDTQYF. Looking up the rest from reference TRBV19 and TRBJ2-3 gives the full variable domain: DGGITQSPKYLFRKEGQNVTLSCEQNLNHDAMYWYRQDPGQGLRLIYYSQIVNDFQKGDIAEGYSVSREKKESFPLTVTSAQKNPTAFYLCASSIAVSTDTQYFGPGTRLTVL.